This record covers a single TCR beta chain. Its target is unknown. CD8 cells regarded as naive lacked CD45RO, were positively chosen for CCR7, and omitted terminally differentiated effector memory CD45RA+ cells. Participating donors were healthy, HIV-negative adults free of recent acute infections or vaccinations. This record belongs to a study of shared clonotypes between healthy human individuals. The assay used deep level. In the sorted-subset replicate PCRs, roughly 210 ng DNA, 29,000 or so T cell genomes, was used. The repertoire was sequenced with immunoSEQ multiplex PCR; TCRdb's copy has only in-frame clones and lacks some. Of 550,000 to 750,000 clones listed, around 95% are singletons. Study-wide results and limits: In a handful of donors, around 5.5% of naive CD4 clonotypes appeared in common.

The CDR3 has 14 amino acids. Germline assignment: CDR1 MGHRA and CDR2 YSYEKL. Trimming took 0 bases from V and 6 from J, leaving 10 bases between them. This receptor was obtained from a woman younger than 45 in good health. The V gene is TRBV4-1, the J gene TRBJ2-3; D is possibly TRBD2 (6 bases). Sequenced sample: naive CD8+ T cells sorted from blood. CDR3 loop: CASSQDFREDTQYF. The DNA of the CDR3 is TGCGCCAGCAGCCAAGATTTCCGGGAGGATACGCAGTATTTT.